This T cell receptor (beta chain) is drawn from a study of shared T cell receptors in the human thymus. The V end lost 4 bases, the J end lost 9 bases, and 22 bases lay between the germline ends. The germline gives CDR1 MGHRA, CDR2 YSYEKL. The length of the CDR3 is 16 residues. The table came from immunoSEQ multiplex PCR; TCRdb's copy has only in-frame clones and leaves some out. The sample contains 72,000 or so clones, about 95% of which appear only once. The clonotype originates from a human donor. The genes are TRBV4-1 and TRBJ2-1; perhaps TRBD1 as D (7 bases). Sequenced material: thymocytes. The CDR3 region is CASSPHSRGAYTEQFF. The CDR3 coding sequence is TGCGCCAGCAGCCCTCATAGCAGGGGGGCATATACTGAGCAGTTCTTC.